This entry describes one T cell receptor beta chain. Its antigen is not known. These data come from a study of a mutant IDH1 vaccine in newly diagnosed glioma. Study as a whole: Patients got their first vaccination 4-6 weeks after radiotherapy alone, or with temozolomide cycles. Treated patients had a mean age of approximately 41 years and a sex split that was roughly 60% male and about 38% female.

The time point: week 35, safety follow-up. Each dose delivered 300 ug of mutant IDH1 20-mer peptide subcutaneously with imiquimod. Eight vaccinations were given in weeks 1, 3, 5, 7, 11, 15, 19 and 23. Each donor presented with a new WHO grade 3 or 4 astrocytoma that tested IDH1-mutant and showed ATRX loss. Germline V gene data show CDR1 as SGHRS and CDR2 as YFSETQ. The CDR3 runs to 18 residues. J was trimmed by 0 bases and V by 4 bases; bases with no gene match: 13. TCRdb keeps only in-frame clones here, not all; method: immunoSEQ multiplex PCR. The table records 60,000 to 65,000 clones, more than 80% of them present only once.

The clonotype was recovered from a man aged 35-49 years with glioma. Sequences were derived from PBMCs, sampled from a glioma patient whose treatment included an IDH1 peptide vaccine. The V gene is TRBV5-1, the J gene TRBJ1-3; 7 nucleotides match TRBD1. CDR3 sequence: CASSQGVRRISSGNTIYF. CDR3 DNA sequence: TGCGCCAGCAGCCAGGGGGTAAGACGGATTAGCTCTGGAAACACCATATATTTT. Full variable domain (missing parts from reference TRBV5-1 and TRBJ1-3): KAGVTQTPRYLIKTRGQQVTLSCSPISGHRSVSWYQQTPGQGLQFLFEYFSETQRNKGNFPGRFSGRQFSNSRSEMNVSTLELGDSALYLCASSQGVRRISSGNTIYFGEGSWLTVV.